This paragraph reports one T cell receptor (beta chain). This specimen belongs to a study of monozygotic twins with inflammatory bowel disease. The length of the CDR3 is 15 residues. Germline V CDR1 and CDR2: SEHNR, FQNEAQ (reference sequence). Reprocessing the 5' RACE reads, TCRdb reports a single entry for every CDR3 protein and omits DNA. This sample's table has approximately 330,000 distinct CDR3 sequences. The TCR was taken from a human donor with ulcerative colitis or Crohn's disease, or a healthy co-twin of an affected twin (not recorded which). The V and J genes are TRBV7-9 and TRBJ1-1. The sample consisted of blood. The CDR3 loop reads CASSLAGALGPEAFF.